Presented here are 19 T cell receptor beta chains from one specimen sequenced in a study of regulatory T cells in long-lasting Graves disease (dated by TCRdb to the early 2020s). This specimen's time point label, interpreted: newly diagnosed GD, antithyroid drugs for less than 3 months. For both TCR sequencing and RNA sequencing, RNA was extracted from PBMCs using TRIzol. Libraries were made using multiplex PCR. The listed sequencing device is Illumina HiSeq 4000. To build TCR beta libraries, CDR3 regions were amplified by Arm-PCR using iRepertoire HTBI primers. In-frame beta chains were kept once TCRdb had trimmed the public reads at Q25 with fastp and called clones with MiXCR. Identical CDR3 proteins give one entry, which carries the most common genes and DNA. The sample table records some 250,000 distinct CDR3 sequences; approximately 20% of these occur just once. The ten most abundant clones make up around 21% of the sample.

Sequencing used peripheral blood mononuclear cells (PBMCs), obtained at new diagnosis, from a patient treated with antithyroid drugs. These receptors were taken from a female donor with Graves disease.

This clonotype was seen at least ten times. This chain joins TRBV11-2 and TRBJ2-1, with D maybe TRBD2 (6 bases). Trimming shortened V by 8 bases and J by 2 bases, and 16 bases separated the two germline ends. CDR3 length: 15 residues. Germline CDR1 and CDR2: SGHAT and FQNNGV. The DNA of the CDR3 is TGTGCCAGCGCCGGGTGGGCGGGACCCTACAATGAGCAGTTCTTC. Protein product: CASAGWAGPYNEQFF.

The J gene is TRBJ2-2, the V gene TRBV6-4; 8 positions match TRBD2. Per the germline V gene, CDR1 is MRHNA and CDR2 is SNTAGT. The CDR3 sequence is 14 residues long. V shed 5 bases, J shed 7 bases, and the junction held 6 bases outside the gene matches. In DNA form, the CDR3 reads TGTGCCAGCAGTTCCTACCGGGAGGGCGGGGAGCTGTTTTTT. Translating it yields CASSSYREGGELFF.

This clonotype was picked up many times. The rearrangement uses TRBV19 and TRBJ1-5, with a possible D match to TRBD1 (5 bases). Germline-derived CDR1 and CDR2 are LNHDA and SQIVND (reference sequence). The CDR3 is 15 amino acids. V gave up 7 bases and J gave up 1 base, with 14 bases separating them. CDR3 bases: TGTGCCAGTAAGTCGGGACGGAAGAGCAATCAGCCCCAGCATTTT. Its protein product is CASKSGRKSNQPQHF.

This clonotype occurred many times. CDR3 DNA sequence: TGTGCCAGCAGCTTAGGACGGACGAACACTGAAGCTTTCTTT. The encoded protein is CASSLGRTNTEAFF. The chain uses TRBV2 and TRBJ1-1; D ambiguous. CDR1 SNHLY and CDR2 FYNNEI come from the germline V gene. This CDR3 has 14 amino acids. Trimming removed 6 bases at V and 1 base at J, with 12 bases between.

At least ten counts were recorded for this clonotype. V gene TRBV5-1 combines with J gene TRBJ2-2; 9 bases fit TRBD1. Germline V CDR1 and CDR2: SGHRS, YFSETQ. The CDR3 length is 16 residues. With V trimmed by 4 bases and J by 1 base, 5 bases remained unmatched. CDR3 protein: CASSPLTGGNTGELFF. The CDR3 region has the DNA TGCGCCAGCAGCCCTCTGACAGGGGGGAACACCGGGGAGCTGTTTTTT.

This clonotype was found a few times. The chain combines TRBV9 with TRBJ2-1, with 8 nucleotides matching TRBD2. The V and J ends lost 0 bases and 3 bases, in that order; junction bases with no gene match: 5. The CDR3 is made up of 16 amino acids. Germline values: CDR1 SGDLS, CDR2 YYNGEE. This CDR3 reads CASSVERTSRYNEQFF. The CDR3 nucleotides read TGTGCCAGCAGCGTAGAGCGGACTAGCCGCTACAATGAGCAGTTCTTC. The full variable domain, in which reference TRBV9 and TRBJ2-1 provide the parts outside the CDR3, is DSGVTQTPKHLITATGQRVTLRCSPRSGDLSVYWYQQSLDQGLQFLIQYYNGEERAKGNILERFSAQQFPDLHSELNLSSLELGDSALYFCASSVERTSRYNEQFFGPGTRLTVL.

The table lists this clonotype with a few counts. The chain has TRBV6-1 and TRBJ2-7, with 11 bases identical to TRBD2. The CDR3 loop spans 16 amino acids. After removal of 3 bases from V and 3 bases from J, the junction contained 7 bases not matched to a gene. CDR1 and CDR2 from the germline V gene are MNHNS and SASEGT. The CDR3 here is CASSDPTSGSFYEQYF. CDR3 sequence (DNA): TGTGCCAGCAGTGATCCCACTAGCGGGAGTTTCTACGAGCAGTACTTC.

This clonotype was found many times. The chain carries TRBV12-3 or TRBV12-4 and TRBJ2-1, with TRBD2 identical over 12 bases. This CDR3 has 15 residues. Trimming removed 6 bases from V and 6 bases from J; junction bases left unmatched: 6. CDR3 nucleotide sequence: TGTGCCAGCAGCCTCTCTAGCGGGAGGGCCAATGAGCAGTTCTTC. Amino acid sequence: CASSLSSGRANEQFF.

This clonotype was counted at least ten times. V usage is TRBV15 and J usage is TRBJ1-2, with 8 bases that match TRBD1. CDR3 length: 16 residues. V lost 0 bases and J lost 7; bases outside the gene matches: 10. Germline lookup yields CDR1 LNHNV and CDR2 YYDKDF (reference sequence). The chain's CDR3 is CATSRDETGARSGYTF. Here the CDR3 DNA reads TGTGCCACCAGCAGAGATGAGACAGGGGCAAGGTCTGGCTACACCTTC.

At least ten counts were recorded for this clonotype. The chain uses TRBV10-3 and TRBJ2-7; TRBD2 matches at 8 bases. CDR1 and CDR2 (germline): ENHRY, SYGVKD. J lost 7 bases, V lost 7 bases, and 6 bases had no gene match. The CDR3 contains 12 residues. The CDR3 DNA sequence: TGTGCCATCATCGGACTAGCTGGTGAGCAGTACTTC. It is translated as CAIIGLAGEQYF.

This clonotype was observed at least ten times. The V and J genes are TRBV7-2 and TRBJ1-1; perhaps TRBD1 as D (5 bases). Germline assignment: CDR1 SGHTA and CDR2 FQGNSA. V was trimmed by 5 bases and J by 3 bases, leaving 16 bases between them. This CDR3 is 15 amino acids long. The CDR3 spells CASSPSGGFDTEAFF. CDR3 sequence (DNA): TGTGCCAGCAGCCCAAGCGGGGGATTTGACACTGAAGCTTTCTTT.

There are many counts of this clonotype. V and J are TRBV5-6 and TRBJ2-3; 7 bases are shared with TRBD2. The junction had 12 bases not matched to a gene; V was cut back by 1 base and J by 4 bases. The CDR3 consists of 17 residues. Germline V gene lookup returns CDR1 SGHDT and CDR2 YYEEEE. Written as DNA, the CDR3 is TGTGCCAGCAGCTTGTGGGCGGGGGAAGCTAGGGCAGATACGCAGTATTTT. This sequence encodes CASSLWAGEARADTQYF.

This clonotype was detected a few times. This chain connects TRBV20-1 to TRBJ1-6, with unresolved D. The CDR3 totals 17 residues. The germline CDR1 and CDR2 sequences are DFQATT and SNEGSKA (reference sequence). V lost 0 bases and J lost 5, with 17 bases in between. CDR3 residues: CSARDADRAWDNSPLHF. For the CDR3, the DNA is TGCAGTGCTAGAGATGCGGACCGGGCTTGGGATAATTCACCCCTCCACTTT.

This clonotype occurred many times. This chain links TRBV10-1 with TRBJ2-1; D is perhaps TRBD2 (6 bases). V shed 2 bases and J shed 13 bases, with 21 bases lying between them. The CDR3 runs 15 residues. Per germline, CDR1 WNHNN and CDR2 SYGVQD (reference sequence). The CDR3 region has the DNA TGCGCCAGCAGTGAGAATAGCGGAATCCTCTCGGATCAGTTCTTC. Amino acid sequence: CASSENSGILSDQFF.

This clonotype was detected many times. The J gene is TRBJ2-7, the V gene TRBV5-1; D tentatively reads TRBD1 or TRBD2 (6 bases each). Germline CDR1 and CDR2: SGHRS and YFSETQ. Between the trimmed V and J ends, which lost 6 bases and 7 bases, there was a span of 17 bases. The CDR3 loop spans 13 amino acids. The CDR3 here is CASTSGGQIEQYF. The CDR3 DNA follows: TGCGCCAGCACCAGTGGGGGGCAGATTGAGCAGTACTTC.

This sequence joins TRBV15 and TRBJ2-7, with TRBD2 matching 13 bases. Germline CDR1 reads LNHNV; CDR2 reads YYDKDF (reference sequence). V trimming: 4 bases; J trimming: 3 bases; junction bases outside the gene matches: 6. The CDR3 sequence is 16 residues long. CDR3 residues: CATSTPGTSGDYEQYF. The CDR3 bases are TGTGCCACCAGCACTCCCGGGACTAGCGGGGACTACGAGCAGTACTTC.

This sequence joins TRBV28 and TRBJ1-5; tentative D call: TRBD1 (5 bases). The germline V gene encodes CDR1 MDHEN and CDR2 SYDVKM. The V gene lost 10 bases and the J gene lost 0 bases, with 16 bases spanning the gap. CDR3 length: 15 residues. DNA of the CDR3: TGTGCCACCGTCCAGAGGGGATATAGCAATCAGCCCCAGCATTTT. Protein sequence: CATVQRGYSNQPQHF. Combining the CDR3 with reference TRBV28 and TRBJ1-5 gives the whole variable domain DVKVTQSSRYLVKRTGEKVFLECVQDMDHENMFWYRQDPGLGLRLIYFSYDVKMKEKGDIPEGYSVSREKKERFSLILESASTNQTSMYLCATVQRGYSNQPQHFGDGTRLSIL.

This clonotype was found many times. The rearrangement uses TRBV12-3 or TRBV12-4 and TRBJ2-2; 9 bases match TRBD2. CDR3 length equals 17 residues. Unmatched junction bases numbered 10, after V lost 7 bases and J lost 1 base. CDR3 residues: CASNPNPLAGNTGELFF. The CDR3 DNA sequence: TGTGCCAGCAACCCTAACCCACTAGCGGGGAACACCGGGGAGCTGTTTTTT.

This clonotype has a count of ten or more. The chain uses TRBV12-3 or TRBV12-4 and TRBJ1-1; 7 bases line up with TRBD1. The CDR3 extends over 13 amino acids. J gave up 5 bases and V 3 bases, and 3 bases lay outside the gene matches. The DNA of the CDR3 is TGTGCCAGCAGTTTTACAGGGGTTACTGAAGCTTTCTTT. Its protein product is CASSFTGVTEAFF.